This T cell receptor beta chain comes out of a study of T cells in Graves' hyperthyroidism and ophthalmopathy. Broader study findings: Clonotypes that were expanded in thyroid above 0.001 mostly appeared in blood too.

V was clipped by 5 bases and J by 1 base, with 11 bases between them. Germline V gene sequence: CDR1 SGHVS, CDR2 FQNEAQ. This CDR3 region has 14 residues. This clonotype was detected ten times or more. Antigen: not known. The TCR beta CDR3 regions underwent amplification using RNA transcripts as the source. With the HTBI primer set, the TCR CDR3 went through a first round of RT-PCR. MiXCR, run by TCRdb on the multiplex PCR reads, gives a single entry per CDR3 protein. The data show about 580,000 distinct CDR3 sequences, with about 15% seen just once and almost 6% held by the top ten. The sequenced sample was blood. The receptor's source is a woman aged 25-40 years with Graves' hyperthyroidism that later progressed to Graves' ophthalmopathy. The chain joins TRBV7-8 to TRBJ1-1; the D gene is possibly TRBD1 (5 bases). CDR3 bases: TGTGCCAGCAGCAGATCAGGGACGAACACTGAAGCTTTCTTT. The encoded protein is CASSRSGTNTEAFF.